One and the same sample provided the 8 T cell receptor beta chains below, sequenced in a study of PD-L1 blockade in urothelial cancer. Time point indicated: pretreatment peripheral blood. Using immunoSEQ multiplex PCR, the repertoire was profiled, and TCRdb retains in-frame clones only, with some absent. Of tens of thousands of clones in the sample, under 90% were seen once. The input for sequencing was PBMCs, taken around atezolizumab (anti-PD-L1) treatment. The receptors originated from a man in his 60s with urothelial cancer.

This clone was observed a single time. The chain joins TRBV4-1 to TRBJ2-1, with 15 bases matching TRBD2. V was clipped by 1 base and J by 6 bases; unmatched bases: 4. This CDR3 is 17 amino acids long. Germline V gene data show CDR1 as MGHRA and CDR2 as YSYEKL. CDR3 nucleotide sequence: TGCGCCAGCAGCCAAGTCCGGACTAGCGGGAGGGCCAATGAGCAGTTCTTC. Translation gives CASSQVRTSGRANEQFF.

This clone was detected once. The chain recombines TRBV21-1 with TRBJ2-3; TRBD2, the table's D call, lacks a check against the DNA. TRBV21-1 is labeled a pseudogene. CDR3 size: 12 residues. The CDR3 is CASSRSADTQYF. The CDR3 DNA follows: TGTGCCAGCAGCCGCAGCGCCGATACGCAGTATTTT.

This chain uses TRBV7-3 with TRBJ1-5; 7 bases match TRBD1. This CDR3 region has 16 residues. Looked up from germline, CDR1 is SGHTA and CDR2 is FQGTGA. The V and J ends lost 5 bases and 4 bases, in that order; junction bases with no gene match: 11. CDR3 loop: CASSPEIGTANQPQHF. Here the CDR3 DNA reads TGTGCCAGCAGCCCCGAGATCGGGACAGCTAATCAGCCCCAGCATTTT.

The chain is built from TRBV9 and TRBJ2-5, with D possibly TRBD2 on 6 matching bases. CDR1 is SGDLS and CDR2 is YYNGEE in the germline V gene. V was trimmed by 0 bases and J by 1 base, leaving 13 bases between them. The CDR3 spans 16 residues. CDR3 region: CASSVATLATQETQYF. CDR3 DNA sequence: TGTGCCAGCAGCGTAGCTACCCTAGCGACCCAAGAGACCCAGTACTTC. Drawing the rest from reference TRBV9 and TRBJ2-5, the complete variable domain is DSGVTQTPKHLITATGQRVTLRCSPRSGDLSVYWYQQSLDQGLQFLIQYYNGEERAKGNILERFSAQQFPDLHSELNLSSLELGDSALYFCASSVATLATQETQYFGPGTRLLVL.

This rearrangement joins TRBV4-2 to TRBJ2-5, with 11 positions matching TRBD2. This CDR3 contains 16 residues. V gave up 5 bases and J gave up 3 bases; unmatched junction bases: 8. Germline values: CDR1 LGHNA, CDR2 YNFKEQ. The CDR3 DNA follows: TGTGCCAGCAGCGACCACGTAGCGGGAGGGGAAGAGACCCAGTACTTC. This encodes CASSDHVAGGEETQYF.

This chain uses TRBV5-1 with TRBJ2-1, with a weak D call TRBD2 (6 bases). The length of the CDR3 is 16 residues. Trimming cost V 3 bases and J 5 bases, with 18 bases left between them. The germline V gene has CDR1 SGHRS and CDR2 YFSETQ. CDR3 nucleotides: TGCGCCAGCAGCTGGTTCGGGCTAGCGACAGACAATGAGCAGTTCTTC. This translates into CASSWFGLATDNEQFF.

The J gene is TRBJ2-7, the V gene TRBV6-5; no clear D gene. Germline CDR1 and CDR2: MNHEY and SVGAGI. V gave up 8 bases and J gave up 6 bases, with 11 bases separating them. The CDR3 runs 11 residues. The CDR3 coding sequence is TGTGCCAGCGGTAGAACGGGCGAGCAGTACTTC. Translated, it gives CASGRTGEQYF.

This clone was counted a single time. V and J are TRBV5-6 and TRBJ2-7; 9 nucleotides align to TRBD2. CDR1 and CDR2 (germline): SGHDT, YYEEEE. The CDR3 covers 16 residues. V dropped 0 bases and J dropped 6; count of bases not matched to a gene: 10. CDR3 in DNA: TGTGCCAGCAGCTTGGTAGGGACTAGCATGGGGGGCGAGCAGTACTTC. This encodes CASSLVGTSMGGEQYF.